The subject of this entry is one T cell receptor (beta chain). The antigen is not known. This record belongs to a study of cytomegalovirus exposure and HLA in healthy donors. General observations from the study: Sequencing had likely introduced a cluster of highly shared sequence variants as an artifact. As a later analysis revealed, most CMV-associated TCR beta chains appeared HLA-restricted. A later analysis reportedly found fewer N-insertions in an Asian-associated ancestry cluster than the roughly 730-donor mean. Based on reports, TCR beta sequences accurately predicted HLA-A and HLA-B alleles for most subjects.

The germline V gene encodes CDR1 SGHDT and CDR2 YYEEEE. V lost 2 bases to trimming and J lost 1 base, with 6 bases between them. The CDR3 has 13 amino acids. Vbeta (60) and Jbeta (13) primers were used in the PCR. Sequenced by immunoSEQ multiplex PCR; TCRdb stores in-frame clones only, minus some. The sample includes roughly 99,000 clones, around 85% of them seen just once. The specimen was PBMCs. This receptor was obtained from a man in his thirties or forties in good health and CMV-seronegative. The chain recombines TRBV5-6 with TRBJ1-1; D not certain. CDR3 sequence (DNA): TGTGCCAGCAGCTTCACAAGGAACACTGAAGCTTTCTTT. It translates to CASSFTRNTEAFF. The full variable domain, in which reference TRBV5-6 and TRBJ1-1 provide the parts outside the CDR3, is DAGVTQSPTHLIKTRGQQVTLRCSPKSGHDTVSWYQQALGQGPQFIFQYYEEEERQRGNFPDRFSGHQFPNYSSELNVNALLLGDSALYLCASSFTRNTEAFFGQGTRLTVV.